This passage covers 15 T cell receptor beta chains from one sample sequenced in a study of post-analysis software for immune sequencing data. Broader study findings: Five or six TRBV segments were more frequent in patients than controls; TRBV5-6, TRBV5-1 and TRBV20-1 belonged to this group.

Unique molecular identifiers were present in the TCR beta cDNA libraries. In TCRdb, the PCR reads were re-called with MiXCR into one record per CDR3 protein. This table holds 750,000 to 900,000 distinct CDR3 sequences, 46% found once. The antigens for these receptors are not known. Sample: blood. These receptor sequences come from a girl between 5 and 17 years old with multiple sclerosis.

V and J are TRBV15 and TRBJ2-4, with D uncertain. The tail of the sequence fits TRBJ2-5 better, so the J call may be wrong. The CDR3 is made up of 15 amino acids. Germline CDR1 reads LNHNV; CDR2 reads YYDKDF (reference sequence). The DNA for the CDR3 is TGTGCCACCAGCAGAGAATTTTTCAGAATCGAGACCCAGTACTTC. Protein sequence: CATSREFFRIETQYF.

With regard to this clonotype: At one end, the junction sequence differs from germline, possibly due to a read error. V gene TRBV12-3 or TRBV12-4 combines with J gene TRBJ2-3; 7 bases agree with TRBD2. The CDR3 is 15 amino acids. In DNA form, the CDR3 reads TGTGTCAGCAGTCGTTACCGGGGGGATACAGATACGCAGTATTTT. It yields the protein CVSSRYRGDTDTQYF.

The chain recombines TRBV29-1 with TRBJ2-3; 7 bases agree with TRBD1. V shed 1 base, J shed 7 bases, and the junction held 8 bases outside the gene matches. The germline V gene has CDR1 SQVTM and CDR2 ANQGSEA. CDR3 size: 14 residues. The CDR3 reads CSVEAPDRLHTQYF. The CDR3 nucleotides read TGCAGCGTTGAAGCGCCGGACAGGTTACATACGCAGTATTTT.

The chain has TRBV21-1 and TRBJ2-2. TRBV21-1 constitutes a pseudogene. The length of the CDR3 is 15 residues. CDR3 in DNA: TGTGCCAGCAGCAAAGGATCGGGTGACTCCGGGGAGCTGTTTTTT. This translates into CASSKGSGDSGELFF.

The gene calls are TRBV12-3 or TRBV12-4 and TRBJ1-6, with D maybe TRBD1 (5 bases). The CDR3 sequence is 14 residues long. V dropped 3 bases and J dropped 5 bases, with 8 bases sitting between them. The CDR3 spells CASSLVGDNSPLHF. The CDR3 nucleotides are TGTGCCAGCAGTTTGGTGGGGGATAATTCACCCCTCCACTTT.

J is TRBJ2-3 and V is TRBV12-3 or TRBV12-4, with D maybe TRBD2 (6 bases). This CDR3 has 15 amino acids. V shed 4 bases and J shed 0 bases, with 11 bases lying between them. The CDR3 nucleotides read TGTGCCAGCAGTTGGGGGGTTGTCAGCACAGATACGCAGTATTTT. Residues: CASSWGVVSTDTQYF.

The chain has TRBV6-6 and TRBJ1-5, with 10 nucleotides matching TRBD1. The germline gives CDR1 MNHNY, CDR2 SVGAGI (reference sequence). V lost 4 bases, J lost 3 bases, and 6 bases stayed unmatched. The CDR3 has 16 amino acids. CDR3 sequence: CASSSATGGHNQPQHF. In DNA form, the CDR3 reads TGTGCCAGCAGTTCCGCGACAGGGGGCCACAATCAGCCCCAGCATTTT.

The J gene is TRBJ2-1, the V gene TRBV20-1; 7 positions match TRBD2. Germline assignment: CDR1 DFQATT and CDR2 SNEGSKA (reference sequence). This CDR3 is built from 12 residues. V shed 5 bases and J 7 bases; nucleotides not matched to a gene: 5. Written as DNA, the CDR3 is TGCAGTGCTGGGGGACTAAGTAATGAGCAGTTCTTC. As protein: CSAGGLSNEQFF.

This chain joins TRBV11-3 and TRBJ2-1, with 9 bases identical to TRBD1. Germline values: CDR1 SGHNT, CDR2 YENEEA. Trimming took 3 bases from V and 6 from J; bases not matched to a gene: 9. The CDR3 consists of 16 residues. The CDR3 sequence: CASSFSTGGWGNEQFF. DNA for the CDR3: TGTGCCAGCAGCTTCAGTACAGGGGGCTGGGGCAATGAGCAGTTCTTC. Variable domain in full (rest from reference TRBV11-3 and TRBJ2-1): EAGVVQSPRYKIIEKKQPVAFWCNPISGHNTLYWYLQNLGQGPELLIRYENEEAVDDSQLPKDRFSAERLKGVDSTLKIQPAELGDSAVYLCASSFSTGGWGNEQFFGPGTRLTVL.

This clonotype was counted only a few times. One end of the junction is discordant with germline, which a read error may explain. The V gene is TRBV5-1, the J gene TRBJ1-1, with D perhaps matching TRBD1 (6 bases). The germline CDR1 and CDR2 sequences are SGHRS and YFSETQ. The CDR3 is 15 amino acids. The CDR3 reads CASSFRTERNPEAFF. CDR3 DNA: TGCGCCAGCAGTTTTCGGACAGAGCGGAACCCTGAAGCTTTCTTT.

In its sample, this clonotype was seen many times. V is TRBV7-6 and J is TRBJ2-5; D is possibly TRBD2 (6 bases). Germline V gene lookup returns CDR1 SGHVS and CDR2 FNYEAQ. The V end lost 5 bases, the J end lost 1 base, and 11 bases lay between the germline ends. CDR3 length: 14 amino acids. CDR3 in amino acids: CASSPTSSQETQYF. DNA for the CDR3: TGTGCCAGCAGCCCCACTAGCTCCCAAGAGACCCAGTACTTC.

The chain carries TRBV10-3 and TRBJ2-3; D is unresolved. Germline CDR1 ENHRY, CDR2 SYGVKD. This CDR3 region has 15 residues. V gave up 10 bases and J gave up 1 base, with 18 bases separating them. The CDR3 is CASLQPEHRTDTQYF. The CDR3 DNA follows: TGTGCCAGTCTTCAACCGGAGCACCGCACAGATACGCAGTATTTT.

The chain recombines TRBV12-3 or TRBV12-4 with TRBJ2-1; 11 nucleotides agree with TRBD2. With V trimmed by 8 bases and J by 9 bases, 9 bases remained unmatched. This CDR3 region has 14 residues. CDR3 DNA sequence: TGTGCCAGCGATCTAGCGGGAGGTAGGGTTGAGCAGTTCTTC. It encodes CASDLAGGRVEQFF.

The CDR3 sequence is CSARGLLGDEQFF. DNA of the CDR3: TGCAGTGCTAGAGGGCTGCTGGGGGATGAGCAGTTCTTC. The V and J genes are TRBV20-1 and TRBJ2-1; TRBD1 or TRBD2 may be the D gene (5 bases each). The CDR3 has 13 amino acids. The V gene's germline CDR1 is DFQATT and CDR2 SNEGSKA (reference sequence). With 1 base removed from V and 8 bases from J, the gap between germline ends came to 12 bases.

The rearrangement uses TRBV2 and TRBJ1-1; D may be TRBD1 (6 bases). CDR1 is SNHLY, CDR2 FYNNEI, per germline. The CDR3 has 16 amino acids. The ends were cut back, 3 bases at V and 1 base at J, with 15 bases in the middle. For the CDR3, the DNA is TGTGCCAGCAGTGAGGGCCCCACAGGGTGGAACACTGAAGCTTTCTTT. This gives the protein CASSEGPTGWNTEAFF.